These T cell receptor beta chains were read from a single sample in a study of T cells in lung cancer brain metastases. Profiled with immunoSEQ multiplex PCR; TCRdb holds only in-frame clones, not every one. The table records about 6,200 clones, just over 85% of them present only once. The sample was tumor tissue from the primary lung tumor. The receptors stem from a man in his fifties or sixties with non-small cell lung cancer. Both conserved end residues are part of each CDR3. The D gene is left open where the match is weak. The size field is filled for only some rows; it gives once, few, many or a size class.

j_call,v_call,clone_size,d_call,cdr3_nt,cdr3_aa
TRBJ1-1,TRBV19,once,NA,TGTGCCAGTATTGAGGACAGATACACTGAAGCTTTCTTT,CASIEDRYTEAFF
TRBJ2-5,TRBV2,few,NA,TGTGCCAGCAGTGAAGGGGCAGGCCGCGGCCAGGAGACCCAGTACTTC,CASSEGAGRGQETQYF
TRBJ1-2,TRBV4-2,once,NA,TGTGCCAGTAGCCAAGAGTACAGGAGTAAGAGCTACACCTTC,CASSQEYRSKSYTF
TRBJ2-7,TRBV6-5,NA,TRBD1,TGTGCCAGCAGTAAAAGGACAGGCTCCTACGAGCAGTACTTC,CASSKRTGSYEQYF
TRBJ2-3,TRBV4-2,NA,NA,TGTGCCAGCAGCCAAGGGGATAGCACAGATACGCAGTATTTT,CASSQGDSTDTQYF
TRBJ1-1,TRBV7-9,NA,NA,TGTGCCAGCAGCTTAATAAGCACTGAAGCTTTCTTT,CASSLISTEAFF
TRBJ1-4,TRBV5-3,NA,NA,TGTGCCAGAAGCCCCCGGGAGATTAATGAAAAACTGTTTTTT,CARSPREINEKLFF
TRBJ2-5,TRBV7-8,once,NA,TGTGCCAGCAGCTTAGCGCCAGGGGGGGGGCCTTTGAAGACCCAGTACTTC,CASSLAPGGGPLKTQYF
TRBJ1-1,TRBV6-5,NA,NA,TGTGCCAGCAGGGAGAACACTGAAGCTTTCTTT,CASRENTEAFF
TRBJ2-6,TRBV14,once,NA,TGTGCCAGCAGCCCAATTGGACAGCCGGGCATTTCTGGGGCCAACGTCCTGACTTTC,CASSPIGQPGISGANVLTF
TRBJ2-2,TRBV5-6,NA,NA,TGTGCCAGCAGCCCGGGACACTGTGGGGAGCTGTTTTTT,CASSPGHCGELFF
TRBJ2-5,TRBV7-2,NA,NA,TGTGCCAGCAGCTTAGAAGGTCGGCTAGCGATCAAAGAAACCCAGTACTTC,CASSLEGRLAIKETQYF
TRBJ2-5,TRBV9,medium-sized,TRBD1,TGTGCCAGCAGCGTAGGGTGGAGGACAGGGGGCGCGGAGACCCAGTACTTC,CASSVGWRTGGAETQYF
TRBJ1-1,TRBV5-4,NA,NA,TGTGCCAGCAGCTTGGCACCCCCCCAGGGAACGTTTGAAGCTTTCTTT,CASSLAPPQGTFEAFF
TRBJ1-5,TRBV9,NA,NA,TGTGCCAGCAGCTTCGGAGGGGCTGCGGGTCAGCCCCAGCATTTT,CASSFGGAAGQPQHF
TRBJ1-2,TRBV4-1,NA,NA,TGCGCCAGCAGCCAAGATCTGGGGCAGATTAACTATGGCTACACCTTC,CASSQDLGQINYGYTF
TRBJ2-1,TRBV7-3,NA,TRBD2,TGTGCCAGCAGCTTAACGGGGAGGGACAATGAGCAGTTCTTC,CASSLTGRDNEQFF
TRBJ2-1,TRBV7-6,NA,NA,TGTGCCAGCAGCCGTAGGGGTCAGGAGAGGAGGGTTTCCTACAATGAGCAGTTCTTC,CASSRRGQERRVSYNEQFF
TRBJ2-3,TRBV2,NA,NA,TGTGCCAGCGATTTCTATAGTACTGGGGCGCAGTATTTT,CASDFYSTGAQYF
TRBJ1-1,TRBV5-1,NA,NA,TGCGCCAGCACCGGAACCACAGTGAACACTGAAGCTTTCTTT,CASTGTTVNTEAFF
TRBJ2-2,TRBV15,once,TRBD2,TGTGCCACCAGCAGAGCAATCGGACTAGGACCCGGGGAGCTGTTTTTT,CATSRAIGLGPGELFF
TRBJ1-2,TRBV7-2,NA,NA,TGTGCCAGCAGCTTTGAGGGCACCTATGGCTACACCTTC,CASSFEGTYGYTF
TRBJ1-5,TRBV6-1,NA,NA,TGTGCCAGCAGGACAGATAGCAATCAGCCCCAGCATTTT,CASRTDSNQPQHF
TRBJ2-3,TRBV5-1,NA,NA,TGCGCCAGCAGCTTGGCCGAATTCGGTAATACGCAGTATTTT,CASSLAEFGNTQYF
TRBJ1-6,TRBV27,few,NA,TGTGCCAGCAGTTTGGCCCGGTCGAATTCACCCCTCCACTTT,CASSLARSNSPLHF
TRBJ2-3,TRBV9,few,NA,TGTGCCAGCAGCGTAGATAGCGGCGATACGCAGTATTTT,CASSVDSGDTQYF
TRBJ1-4,TRBV15,NA,NA,TGTGCCACCAGCAGCCAACGGGGGCAGGGTAATGAAAAACTGTTTTTT,CATSSQRGQGNEKLFF
TRBJ1-1,TRBV5-4,once,NA,TGTGCCAGCAGCTTGGCCAGGGGTCTTGAAGCTTTCTTT,CASSLARGLEAFF
TRBJ2-3,TRBV12-5,NA,TRBD2,TGTGCTAGTGGTTTGGTATACCAAGCGGGGGGAATGGATACGCAGTATTTT,CASGLVYQAGGMDTQYF
TRBJ1-2,TRBV30,NA,NA,TGTGCCTGGAGTGCCCGGGGGCGTTCCTACTATGGCTACACCTTC,CAWSARGRSYYGYTF
TRBJ1-3,TRBV30,NA,NA,TGTGCCTGGAGCACACAGGGAAACACCATATATTTT,CAWSTQGNTIYF
TRBJ1-5,TRBV9,few,NA,TGTGCCAGCAGCCCGTCCGGGACACCCTATCAGCCCCAGCATTTT,CASSPSGTPYQPQHF
TRBJ1-1,TRBV30,NA,NA,TGTGCCTGGAGTTTCTTGGCGGGACCGATGTACACTGAAGCTTTCTTT,CAWSFLAGPMYTEAFF
TRBJ1-5,TRBV19,NA,NA,TGTGCCAGTAGTTTGCAGAATCAGCCCCAGCATTTT,CASSLQNQPQHF
TRBJ2-1,TRBV10-1,NA,NA,TGCGCCAGCAGTGACCCCCCCGGCGAGCAGTTCTTC,CASSDPPGEQFF
TRBJ2-5,TRBV10-1,NA,NA,TGCGTCAGCAGTGAGTCGAGGGGACTGCAAGGGGAGACCCAGTACTTC,CVSSESRGLQGETQYF
TRBJ1-1,TRBV7-3,NA,TRBD1,TGTGCCAGCAGCTTGAGGGGGCCGGCGTCTGAAGCTTTCTTT,CASSLRGPASEAFF
TRBJ1-2,TRBV11-2,NA,TRBD1,TGTGCCAGCAGCTCCGGACAGGTGGGATGGGATGGCTACACCTTC,CASSSGQVGWDGYTF
TRBJ2-3,TRBV30,once,NA,TGTGCCTGGATGACAGGTCTCACAGATACGCAGTATTTT,CAWMTGLTDTQYF
TRBJ2-1,TRBV27,NA,NA,TGTGCCAGCAGTGGGTCAGGGGAGAAGTACAATGAGCAGTTCTTC,CASSGSGEKYNEQFF
TRBJ2-7,TRBV30,NA,NA,TGTGCCTGGAGTGTACTGGACTACGAGCAGTACTTC,CAWSVLDYEQYF
TRBJ2-2,TRBV4-2,few,TRBD2,TGTGCCAGCAGCCAAGAGACTAGCGGGGGGGCGGGTACCGGGGAGCTGTTTTTT,CASSQETSGGAGTGELFF
TRBJ2-7,TRBV30,NA,NA,TGTGCCTGGAGTGTGGGGCCGGAGCAGTACTTC,CAWSVGPEQYF
TRBJ2-5,TRBV2,NA,NA,TGTGCCAGCATGGACGGGACAAGGGGAGAGACCCAGTACTTC,CASMDGTRGETQYF
TRBJ1-1,TRBV5-1,NA,NA,TGCGCCAGCACCGGAATCACAGTGAACACTGAAGCTTTCTTT,CASTGITVNTEAFF
TRBJ2-1,TRBV7-9,NA,NA,TGTGCCAGCAGCTTAGTTCTCCCAGGTAGTGAGCAGTTCTTC,CASSLVLPGSEQFF
TRBJ2-7,TRBV4-2,NA,TRBD2,TGTGCCAGCAGCCAAGCTAGCGGGGGCTACGAGCAGTACTTC,CASSQASGGYEQYF
TRBJ2-7,TRBV7-9,NA,TRBD1,TGTGCCAGCAGCTTAACACAGGGGAAAGACGCCTACGAGCAGTACTTC,CASSLTQGKDAYEQYF
TRBJ2-3,TRBV7-9,NA,NA,TGTGCCAGCAGCTTAGACGGGAATGCTAATACGCAGTATTTT,CASSLDGNANTQYF
TRBJ1-2,TRBV14,NA,NA,TGTGCCAGCAGCCAATACGGGGGAAACTATGGCTACACCTTC,CASSQYGGNYGYTF
TRBJ2-6,TRBV10-3,NA,NA,TGTGCCATCAGTGAGTTGTTTGGGGTCTCTGGGGCCAACGTCCTGACTTTC,CAISELFGVSGANVLTF
TRBJ2-3,TRBV4-1,NA,TRBD2,TGCGCCAGCAGCCAAGCTAGCGGGGAGACAGATACGCAGTATTTT,CASSQASGETDTQYF
TRBJ2-3,TRBV4-2,NA,TRBD1,TGTGCCAGCAGCCAAGATGAAGGGGGCGGCACAGATACGCAGTATTTT,CASSQDEGGGTDTQYF
TRBJ1-6,TRBV4-2,NA,TRBD1,TGTGCCAGCGGGAGACAGGGGGTTGAAGGGTCAAATTCACCCCTCCACTTT,CASGRQGVEGSNSPLHF
TRBJ1-1,TRBV11-1,NA,TRBD1,TGTGCCAGCAGCTCTGGACTGGGACAGGGGCACACTGAAGCTTTCTTT,CASSSGLGQGHTEAFF
TRBJ1-6,TRBV25-1,once,NA,TGTGCCAGCAGCGACAGGATGGGAGGTCTCTCACCCCTCCACTTT,CASSDRMGGLSPLHF
TRBJ1-5,TRBV19,NA,NA,TGTGCCAGTAGTCGCGGCAGGGGCAATCAGCCCCAGCATTTT,CASSRGRGNQPQHF
TRBJ2-3,TRBV6-5,NA,NA,TGTGCCAGCAGCATCGCCCTCCCGGGAGATACGCAGTATTTT,CASSIALPGDTQYF
TRBJ2-1,TRBV5-1,NA,NA,TGCGCCAGCAGCTTGTCACCCGGGGGTGACAATGAGCAGTTCTTC,CASSLSPGGDNEQFF